This TCR beta chain is from a study of Ad26.COV2.S vaccination and SARS-CoV-2 variants. Study-wide background: Trial arm assignment for the donor was COV1001 Ad26.COV2.S. Once, or twice with 56 days between doses, Ad26.COV2.S was given intramuscularly.

Here immunoSEQ multiplex PCR was the method, and the copy in TCRdb shows in-frame clones only, minus some. The sample includes 300,000 to 400,000 clones, around nine tenths seen only once; the top ten take roughly 3.1%. The sample's treatment: 15 to 20 received Ad26.COV2.S at low or high dose, single or two shots; 5 received placebo; per-sample allocation not given. Specimen acquisition occurred on day 63 following the initial vaccine or placebo injection. Aged 18-55 years, donor was enrolled in Boston in the early 2020s. The vaccine antigen was prefusion-stabilized Wuhan SARS-CoV-2 spike. This clone showed up just a few times. Source: peripheral blood, taken in a trial of Ad26.COV2.S vaccine versus placebo. The receptor comes from a person between 18 and 59 years old who received the Ad26.COV2.S COVID-19 vaccine or a placebo.

CDR3 in amino acids: CASSWTDNSPLHF. In nucleotides, the CDR3 is TGTGCCAGTAGTTGGACCGATAATTCACCCCTCCACTTT. The chain uses TRBV19 and TRBJ1-6; D is unclear. Germline V gene data show CDR1 as LNHDA and CDR2 as SQIVND (reference sequence). The V end lost 5 bases, the J end lost 5 bases, and 7 bases lay between the germline ends. The CDR3 has 13 amino acids.